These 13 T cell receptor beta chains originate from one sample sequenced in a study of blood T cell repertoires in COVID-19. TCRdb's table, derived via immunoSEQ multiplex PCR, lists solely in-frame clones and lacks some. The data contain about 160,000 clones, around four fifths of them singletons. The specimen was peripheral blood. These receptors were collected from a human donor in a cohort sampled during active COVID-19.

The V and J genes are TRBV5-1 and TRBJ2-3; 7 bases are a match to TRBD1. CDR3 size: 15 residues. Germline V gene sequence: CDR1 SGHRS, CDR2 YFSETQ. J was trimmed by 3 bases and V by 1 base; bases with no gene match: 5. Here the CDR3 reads CASSLLGTETDTQYF. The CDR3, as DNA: TGCGCCAGCAGCTTGTTAGGGACAGAGACAGATACGCAGTATTTT.

CDR3 region: CASSPEVDSPLHF. Written as DNA, the CDR3 is TGTGCCAGCAGTCCTGAGGTGGATTCACCCCTCCACTTT. The V gene is TRBV27, the J gene TRBJ1-6, with D hard to call. The CDR3 length is 13 residues. Trimming removed 5 bases from V and 8 bases from J, with 10 bases in between. Looked up from germline, CDR1 is MNHEY and CDR2 is SMNVEV (reference sequence).

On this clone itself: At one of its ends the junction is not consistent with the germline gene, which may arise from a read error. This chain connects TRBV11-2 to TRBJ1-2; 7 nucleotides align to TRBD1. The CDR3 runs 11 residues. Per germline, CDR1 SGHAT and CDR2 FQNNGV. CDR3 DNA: TGTGCCAGCAGCTTAGAGGAGGGGGCCCACTTC. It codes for CASSLEEGAHF. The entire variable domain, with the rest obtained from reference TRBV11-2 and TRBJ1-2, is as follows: EAGVAQSPRYKIIEKRQSVAFWCNPISGHATLYWYQQILGQGPKLLIQFQNNGVVDDSQLPKDRFSAERLKGVDSTLKIQPAKLEDSAVYLCASSLEEGAHFGSGTRLTVV.

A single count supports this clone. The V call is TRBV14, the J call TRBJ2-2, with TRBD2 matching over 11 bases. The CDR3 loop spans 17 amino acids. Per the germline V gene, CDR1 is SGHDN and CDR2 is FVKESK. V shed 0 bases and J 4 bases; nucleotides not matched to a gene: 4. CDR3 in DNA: TGTGCCAGCAGCCAAGAATATGGACTAGCGGGCACCGGGGAGCTGTTTTTT. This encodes CASSQEYGLAGTGELFF. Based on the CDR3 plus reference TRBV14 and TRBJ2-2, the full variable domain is EAGVTQFPSHSVIEKGQTVTLRCDPISGHDNLYWYRRVMGKEIKFLLHFVKESKQDESGMPNNRFLAERTGGTYSTLKVQPAELEDSGVYFCASSQEYGLAGTGELFFGEGSRLTVL.

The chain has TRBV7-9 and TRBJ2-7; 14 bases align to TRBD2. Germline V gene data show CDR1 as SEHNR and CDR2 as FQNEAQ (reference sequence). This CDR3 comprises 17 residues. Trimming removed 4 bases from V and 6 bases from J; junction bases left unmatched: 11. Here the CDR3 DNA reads TGTGCCAGCAGCTACACGGGACTAGCGGGAGTATTAGGCGAGCAGTACTTC. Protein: CASSYTGLAGVLGEQYF.

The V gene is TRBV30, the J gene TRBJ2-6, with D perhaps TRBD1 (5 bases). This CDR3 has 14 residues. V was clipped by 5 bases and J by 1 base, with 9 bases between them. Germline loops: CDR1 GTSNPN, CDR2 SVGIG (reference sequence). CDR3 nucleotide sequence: TGTGCCTGGCAGGGTTGGTCTGGGGCCAACGTCCTGACTTTC. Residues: CAWQGWSGANVLTF.

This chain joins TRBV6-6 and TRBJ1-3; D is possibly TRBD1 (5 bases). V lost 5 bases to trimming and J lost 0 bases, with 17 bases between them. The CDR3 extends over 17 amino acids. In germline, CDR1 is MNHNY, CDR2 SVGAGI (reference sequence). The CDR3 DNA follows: TGTGCCAGCAGTCCGATCGTTGGACAAACCTCTGGAAACACCATATATTTT. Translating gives CASSPIVGQTSGNTIYF.

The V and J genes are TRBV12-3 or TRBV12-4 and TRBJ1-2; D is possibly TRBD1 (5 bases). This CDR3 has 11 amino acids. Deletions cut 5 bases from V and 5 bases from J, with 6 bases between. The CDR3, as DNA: TGTGCCAGCAGTGACAGATATGGCTACACCTTC. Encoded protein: CASSDRYGYTF.

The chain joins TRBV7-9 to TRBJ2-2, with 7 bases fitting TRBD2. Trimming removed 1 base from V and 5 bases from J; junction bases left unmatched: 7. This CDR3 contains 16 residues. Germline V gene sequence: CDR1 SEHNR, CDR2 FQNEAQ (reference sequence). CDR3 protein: CASSLGAGVQTGELFF. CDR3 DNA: TGTGCCAGCAGCTTAGGGGCGGGAGTTCAAACCGGGGAGCTGTTTTTT.

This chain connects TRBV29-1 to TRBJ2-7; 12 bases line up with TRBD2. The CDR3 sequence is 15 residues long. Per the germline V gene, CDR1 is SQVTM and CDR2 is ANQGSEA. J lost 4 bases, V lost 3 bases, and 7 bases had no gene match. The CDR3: CSVETSGSPGYEQYF. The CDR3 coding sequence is TGCAGCGTTGAGACTAGCGGGAGCCCTGGTTACGAGCAGTACTTC.

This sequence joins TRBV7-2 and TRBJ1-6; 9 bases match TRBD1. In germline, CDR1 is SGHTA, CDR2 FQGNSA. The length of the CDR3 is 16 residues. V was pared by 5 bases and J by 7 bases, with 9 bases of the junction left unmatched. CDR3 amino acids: CASSQATGGTNSPLHF. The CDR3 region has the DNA TGTGCCAGCAGCCAAGCGACAGGGGGAACGAATTCACCCCTCCACTTT. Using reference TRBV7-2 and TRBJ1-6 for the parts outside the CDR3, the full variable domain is GAGVSQSPSNKVTEKGKDVELRCDPISGHTALYWYRQSLGQGLEFLIYFQGNSAPDKSGLPSDRFSAERTGGSVSTLTIQRTQQEDSAVYLCASSQATGGTNSPLHFGNGTRLTVT.

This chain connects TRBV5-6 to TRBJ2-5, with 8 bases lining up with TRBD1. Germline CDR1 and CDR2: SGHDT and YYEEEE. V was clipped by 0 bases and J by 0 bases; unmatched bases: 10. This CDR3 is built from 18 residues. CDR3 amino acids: CASSLVTGVRDDQETQYF. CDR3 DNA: TGTGCCAGCAGCTTGGTGACAGGGGTAAGGGACGACCAAGAGACCCAGTACTTC.

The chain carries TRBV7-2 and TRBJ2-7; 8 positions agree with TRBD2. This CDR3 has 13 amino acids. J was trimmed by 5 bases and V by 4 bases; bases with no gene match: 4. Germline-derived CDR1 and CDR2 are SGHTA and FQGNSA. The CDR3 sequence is CASSSTSDHEQYF. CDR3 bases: TGTGCCAGCAGCTCGACTAGCGATCACGAGCAGTACTTC.